Each of the 25 T cell receptor beta chains below was sequenced from the same sample in a study of T cell changes during pregnancy in multiple sclerosis. Data came from immunoSEQ multiplex PCR; TCRdb stores just in-frame clones and leaves some out. The sample has roughly 80,000 clones, 92% seen once. The sequenced sample was peripheral blood, obtained before pregnancy. The receptors were sampled from a female donor with multiple sclerosis, enrolled in a pregnancy study.

The J gene is TRBJ1-2, the V gene TRBV5-1; tentative D call: TRBD1 (6 bases). Germline V gives CDR1 SGHRS, CDR2 YFSETQ. There are 13 residues in the CDR3. V was pared by 3 bases and J by 7 bases, with 13 bases between. Written as DNA, the CDR3 is TGCGCCAGCAGCTCCGACAGGTTTGGTGGCTACACCTTC. As protein: CASSSDRFGGYTF. The complete variable domain, with remaining parts taken from reference TRBV5-1 and TRBJ1-2, reads KAGVTQTPRYLIKTRGQQVTLSCSPISGHRSVSWYQQTPGQGLQFLFEYFSETQRNKGNFPGRFSGRQFSNSRSEMNVSTLELGDSALYLCASSSDRFGGYTFGSGTRLTVV.

This chain joins TRBV4-1 and TRBJ2-7; TRBD1 matches 9 bases. Germline lookup yields CDR1 MGHRA and CDR2 YSYEKL. V was clipped by 0 bases and J by 4 bases; unmatched bases: 10. The CDR3 totals 17 residues. The CDR3 here is CASSQERLGTGSYEQYF. Here the CDR3 DNA reads TGCGCCAGCAGCCAAGAGAGATTGGGGACAGGGTCTTACGAGCAGTACTTC.

The chain joins TRBV19 to TRBJ2-1; 9 positions agree with TRBD1. CDR3 length: 15 residues. Trimming cost V 7 bases and J 7 bases; bases outside gene matches: 11. Germline-derived CDR1 and CDR2 are LNHDA and SQIVND (reference sequence). CDR3 in amino acids: CASISPGQGLNEQFF. Here the CDR3 DNA reads TGTGCCAGTATATCACCGGGACAGGGACTGAATGAGCAGTTCTTC.

The chain recombines TRBV5-4 with TRBJ1-2, with D possibly matching TRBD1 (5 bases). The CDR3 has 13 amino acids. The V gene lost 4 bases and the J gene lost 1 base, with 8 bases spanning the gap. The germline V gene has CDR1 SGHNT and CDR2 YYREEE (reference sequence). The CDR3: CASSLRVNYGYTF. CDR3 bases: TGTGCCAGCAGCCTCAGGGTTAACTATGGCTACACCTTC.

V usage is TRBV29-1 and J usage is TRBJ2-1; a weak D match, TRBD1 (6 bases). Germline V CDR1 and CDR2: SQVTM, ANQGSEA. Trimming removed 8 bases from V and 3 bases from J, with 14 bases in between. This CDR3 has 13 amino acids. DNA for the CDR3: TGCAGCATGGCCCTGGACAGCTACAATGAGCAGTTCTTC. This translates into CSMALDSYNEQFF.

The rearrangement joins TRBV4-1 to TRBJ2-7; 7 nucleotides line up with TRBD1. The V and J ends lost 1 base and 12 bases, in that order; junction bases with no gene match: 6. CDR1 and CDR2 (germline): MGHRA, YSYEKL. The CDR3 runs to 12 residues. The CDR3 DNA reads TGCGCCAGCAGCCAAGTTGGGGACAGCCCGTACTTC. The encoded protein is CASSQVGDSPYF.

This sequence joins TRBV9 and TRBJ2-5; 7 positions agree with TRBD2. J was trimmed by 6 bases and V by 0 bases; bases with no gene match: 5. This CDR3 spans 14 amino acids. Per germline, CDR1 SGDLS and CDR2 YYNGEE. CDR3 sequence reads: CASSVGSGGQTQYF. CDR3 in DNA: TGTGCCAGCAGCGTAGGATCGGGAGGTCAGACCCAGTACTTC.

The chain links TRBV29-1 to TRBJ1-1, with 9 positions matching TRBD1. This CDR3 region has 11 residues. V lost 5 bases to trimming and J lost 6 bases; unmatched junction nucleotides: 1. Germline CDR1 is SQVTM and CDR2 is ANQGSEA. This chain's CDR3 is CSVRQGAEAFF. In DNA, the CDR3 is TGCAGCGTTCGACAGGGGGCTGAAGCTTTCTTT.

The table lists this clone with a count of one. V usage is TRBV4-1 and J usage is TRBJ2-7; TRBD1 matches at 7 bases. The CDR3 loop spans 14 amino acids. Per the germline V gene, CDR1 is MGHRA and CDR2 is YSYEKL. V dropped 2 bases and J dropped 0; count of bases not matched to a gene: 1. CDR3 sequence: CASSQYRGSYEQYF. In DNA form, the CDR3 reads TGCGCCAGCAGCCAATACAGGGGCTCCTACGAGCAGTACTTC.

This clone was recorded only once. V gene TRBV7-8 combines with J gene TRBJ1-6; possible D gene TRBD1, 5 bases. Germline V gene data show CDR1 as SGHVS and CDR2 as FQNEAQ. The CDR3 covers 18 residues. The ends were cut back, 2 bases at V and 1 base at J, with 15 bases in the middle. The CDR3 DNA is TGTGCCAGCAGCTTAATGTCGGGGGGAAGTTCCTATAATTCACCCCTCCACTTT. This translates into CASSLMSGGSSYNSPLHF.

The chain combines TRBV6-5 with TRBJ1-5; TRBD1 aligns across 7 bases. There are 15 residues in the CDR3. The trim removed 5 bases at V and 0 bases at J, leaving 4 bases unmatched. CDR1 is MNHEY and CDR2 is SVGAGI in the germline V gene. CDR3 residues: CASSRTGFSNQPQHF. The DNA of the CDR3 is TGTGCCAGCAGTAGGACAGGATTTAGCAATCAGCCCCAGCATTTT.

This clone was detected once. The chain uses TRBV9 and TRBJ2-2, with a possible D match to TRBD1 (6 bases). Germline CDR1 SGDLS, CDR2 YYNGEE. The CDR3 consists of 15 residues. Trimming shortened V by 0 bases and J by 3 bases, and 9 bases separated the two germline ends. The CDR3 is CASSVGPGDTGELFF. The CDR3, as DNA: TGTGCCAGCAGCGTAGGCCCAGGGGACACCGGGGAGCTGTTTTTT.

The chain combines TRBV6-1 with TRBJ1-1; D possibly corresponds to TRBD1 (6 bases). The germline V gene has CDR1 MNHNS and CDR2 SASEGT. The CDR3 has 18 residues. V was clipped by 4 bases and J by 8 bases, with 29 bases between them. Here the CDR3 reads CASSGAGDISPFRWEAFF. CDR3 nucleotide sequence: TGTGCCAGCAGTGGGGCAGGGGATATCTCACCTTTTCGTTGGGAAGCTTTCTTT.

The V gene is TRBV18, the J gene TRBJ2-1; 13 nucleotides agree with TRBD2. Germline V gene data show CDR1 as KGHSH and CDR2 as LQKENI. The CDR3 sequence is 15 residues long. V lost 3 bases to trimming and J lost 7 bases; unmatched junction nucleotides: 3. The chain's CDR3 is CASSPETSGGNEQFF. DNA for the CDR3: TGTGCCAGCTCACCGGAGACTAGCGGGGGGAATGAGCAGTTCTTC. Full variable domain (outside the CDR3, taken from reference TRBV18 and TRBJ2-1): NAGVMQNPRHLVRRRGQEARLRCSPMKGHSHVYWYRQLPEEGLKFMVYLQKENIIDESGMPKERFSAEFPKEGPSILRIQQVVRGDSAAYFCASSPETSGGNEQFFGPGTRLTVL.

V and J are TRBV25-1 and TRBJ2-5, with D hard to call. Germline values: CDR1 MGHDK, CDR2 SYGVNS. This CDR3 has 14 amino acids. Trimming left V 3 bases short and J 2 bases short, with 10 bases between. Here the CDR3 DNA reads TGTGCCAGCAGTGAGGCAAGTCAGCAAGAGACCCAGTACTTC. Amino acids: CASSEASQQETQYF. The whole variable domain, remainder taken from reference TRBV25-1 and TRBJ2-5, is EADIYQTPRYLVIGTGKKITLECSQTMGHDKMYWYQQDPGMELHLIHYSYGVNSTEKGDLSSESTVSRIRTEHFPLTLESARPSHTSQYLCASSEASQQETQYFGPGTRLLVL.

This chain joins TRBV19 and TRBJ2-7, with TRBD2 identical over 8 bases. The trim removed 5 bases at V and 5 bases at J, leaving 11 bases unmatched. Looked up from germline, CDR1 is LNHDA and CDR2 is SQIVND (reference sequence). This CDR3 has 15 amino acids. CDR3 nucleotide sequence: TGTGCCAGTAGTCCGTCCGGGACTAGGAGAAACGAGCAGTACTTC. Its protein is CASSPSGTRRNEQYF.

V and J are TRBV6-1 and TRBJ2-6; unclear D gene. Trimming stripped 7 bases from V and 0 bases from J, with 4 bases between. CDR3 length equals 13 residues. Germline V CDR1 and CDR2: MNHNS, SASEGT. The CDR3 DNA reads as TGTGCCAGCATCCGCTCTGGGGCCAACGTCCTGACTTTC. Its protein is CASIRSGANVLTF.

The chain is built from TRBV5-1 and TRBJ2-3, with 7 bases lining up with TRBD2. Germline loops: CDR1 SGHRS, CDR2 YFSETQ. J was trimmed by 0 bases and V by 4 bases; bases with no gene match: 8. The CDR3 length is 16 residues. The CDR3 coding sequence is TGCGCCAGCAGCGGGCGGGGGAGCCTTAGCACAGATACGCAGTATTTT. Protein: CASSGRGSLSTDTQYF.

The chain couples TRBV19 to TRBJ2-3; 9 bases agree with TRBD1. The V gene's germline CDR1 is LNHDA and CDR2 SQIVND (reference sequence). There are 16 residues in the CDR3. Trimming cost V 5 bases and J 3 bases; bases outside gene matches: 9. The CDR3 here is CASSSFTGGATDTQYF. The DNA of the CDR3 is TGTGCCAGTAGTTCCTTCACAGGGGGCGCGACAGATACGCAGTATTTT.

This rearrangement joins TRBV5-1 to TRBJ2-7, with D perhaps TRBD2 (5 bases). CDR1 is SGHRS and CDR2 is YFSETQ in the germline V gene. There are 13 residues in the CDR3. V was trimmed by 9 bases and J by 0 bases, leaving 13 bases between them. The CDR3 nucleotides read TGCGCCACCGGACGGGAAAACTCCTACGAGCAGTACTTC. Translation gives CATGRENSYEQYF.

The J gene is TRBJ2-3, the V gene TRBV5-1; D is possibly TRBD2 (7 bases). The V end lost 4 bases, the J end lost 10 bases, and 40 bases lay between the germline ends. The length of the CDR3 is 21 residues. Germline CDR1 SGHRS, CDR2 YFSETQ. The CDR3 nucleotides are TGCGCCAGCAGCCCCTGGGCTGGGCGGGGCGGGGGCGCTGGCGGGGCCTCCCCGCAGTATTTT. Translation gives CASSPWAGRGGGAGGASPQYF.

V and J are TRBV10-3 and TRBJ1-1; D not certain. Per germline, CDR1 ENHRY and CDR2 SYGVKD. Trimming shortened V by 9 bases and J by 0 bases, and 11 bases separated the two germline ends. This CDR3 has 13 amino acids. As DNA, the CDR3 is TGTGCCATGTCCTCGGGGATGAACACTGAAGCTTTCTTT. The encoded protein is CAMSSGMNTEAFF.

This chain uses TRBV4-1 with TRBJ1-3; 7 bases fit TRBD1. In germline, CDR1 is MGHRA, CDR2 YSYEKL. The CDR3 consists of 16 residues. The junction had 7 bases not matched to a gene; V was cut back by 1 base and J by 4 bases. The CDR3 spells CASSQVPGQEGNTIYF. The CDR3 DNA sequence: TGCGCCAGCAGCCAAGTGCCTGGACAGGAGGGAAACACCATATATTTT.

The chain carries TRBV28 and TRBJ2-1; D uncertain. Trimming pared 4 bases from V and 7 bases from J, leaving 2 bases between. CDR3 length: 10 residues. CDR1 and CDR2 from the germline V gene are MDHEN and SYDVKM. The CDR3 protein is CASSSNEQFF. Written as DNA, the CDR3 is TGTGCCAGCAGTTCAAATGAGCAGTTCTTC.

Here the CDR3 DNA reads TGTGCCAGCAGTGACCAGGGGCCTCAGCCCCAGCATTTT. As protein: CASSDQGPQPQHF. The chain is built from TRBV6-1 and TRBJ1-5; the D gene is possibly TRBD1 (6 bases). This CDR3 has 13 amino acids. CDR1 MNHNS and CDR2 SASEGT come from the germline V gene. With 3 bases removed from V and 6 bases from J, the gap between germline ends came to 9 bases.